The 26 T cell receptor beta chains in this list originate from one sample, sequenced in a study of OX40 agonist ivuxolimab in advanced cancers. TCRdb's table, derived via immunoSEQ multiplex PCR, lists solely in-frame clones and lacks some. The sample has under 70,000 clones, approximately 92% seen once. The sequenced sample was CD4+ or CD8+ T cells sorted from blood, obtained in a trial of the OX40 agonist ivuxolimab. These receptors were collected from an adult with an advanced solid tumor such as melanoma, head and neck, liver or kidney cancer.

V usage is TRBV10-2 and J usage is TRBJ2-7, with no clear D. The CDR3 length is 13 residues. Germline values: CDR1 WSHSY, CDR2 SAAADI. Trimming took off 5 bases at V and 4 bases at J, with 12 bases between the two ends. The CDR3 nucleotides are TGCGCCAGCAGTCCTCCAAACTGGTACGAGCAGTACTTC. The encoded protein is CASSPPNWYEQYF.

This rearrangement joins TRBV19 to TRBJ1-1; D is ambiguous. CDR1 LNHDA and CDR2 SQIVND come from the germline V gene (reference sequence). Trimming took 0 bases from V and 4 from J, leaving 18 bases between them. This CDR3 spans 17 amino acids. Written as DNA, the CDR3 is TGTGCCAGTAGTATAGATGGCGGTGAGATTGGGGTCACTGAAGCTTTCTTT. Translation: CASSIDGGEIGVTEAFF.

This chain connects TRBV4-1 to TRBJ1-1; no definite D call. The V gene's germline CDR1 is MGHRA and CDR2 YSYEKL. The ends were cut back, 0 bases at V and 10 bases at J, with 21 bases in the middle. The CDR3 is 16 residues long. In DNA, the CDR3 is TGCGCCAGCAGCCAAGATCGACTCTCGGCCCCCCGCAGAGCTTTCTTT. This translates into CASSQDRLSAPRRAFF.

The V call is TRBV10-1, the J call TRBJ2-5, with TRBD2 matching over 8 bases. The CDR3 is 15 amino acids. V gave up 0 bases and J gave up 1 base; unmatched junction bases: 1. CDR1 is WNHNN and CDR2 is SYGVQD in the germline V gene (reference sequence). CDR3 DNA sequence: TGCGCCAGCAGTGAGTCAGCGGGGGCCCAAGAGACCCAGTACTTC. Translation: CASSESAGAQETQYF.

The chain uses TRBV10-2 and TRBJ2-7; D gene uncertain. The germline V gene encodes CDR1 WSHSY and CDR2 SAAADI. Trimming cost V 6 bases and J 5 bases, with 8 bases left between them. CDR3 length: 11 residues. The CDR3 loop reads CASRSYHEQYF. CDR3 DNA: TGCGCCAGCAGATCGTACCACGAGCAGTACTTC.

The rearrangement joins TRBV11-2 to TRBJ2-5; a weak D match, TRBD2 (6 bases). Germline CDR1 and CDR2: SGHAT and FQNNGV. The CDR3 extends over 13 amino acids. Trimming stripped 3 bases from V and 7 bases from J, with 12 bases between. In DNA form, the CDR3 reads TGTGCCAGCAGCTTCCCCGGGGGAAGGACCCAGTACTTC. Translating gives CASSFPGGRTQYF.

A note on this clone: A read error may account for a junction end that differs from germline. This chain links TRBV5-1 with TRBJ1-4; no clear D. CDR3 length: 14 residues. CDR1 is SGHRS, CDR2 YFSETQ, per germline. CDR3: CASSLDRPNEKLLF. As DNA, the CDR3 is TGCGCCAGCAGCTTGGACAGACCTAATGAAAAACTGCTTTTT.

The CDR3: CASSVGWGRGDTEAFF. The DNA of the CDR3 is TGTGCCAGCAGCGTAGGGTGGGGGCGAGGTGACACTGAAGCTTTCTTT. The genes are TRBV9 and TRBJ1-1; D possibly corresponds to TRBD1 (6 bases). Trimming shortened V by 0 bases and J by 3 bases, and 15 bases separated the two germline ends. CDR3 length equals 16 residues. Germline V gene lookup returns CDR1 SGDLS and CDR2 YYNGEE. The full variable domain, rest sourced from reference TRBV9 and TRBJ1-1, is DSGVTQTPKHLITATGQRVTLRCSPRSGDLSVYWYQQSLDQGLQFLIQYYNGEERAKGNILERFSAQQFPDLHSELNLSSLELGDSALYFCASSVGWGRGDTEAFFGQGTRLTVV.

This sequence joins TRBV29-1 and TRBJ1-5, with D tentatively TRBD1 (6 bases). The length of the CDR3 is 16 residues. Germline V CDR1 and CDR2: SQVTM, ANQGSEA. Trimming removed 6 bases at V and 0 bases at J, with 18 bases between. The CDR3 reads CSVTVGTSDSNQPQHF. In nucleotides, the CDR3 is TGCAGCGTCACCGTCGGGACATCAGATAGCAATCAGCCCCAGCATTTT.

This clone appeared once. This chain uses TRBV7-3 with TRBJ1-6, with 8 bases fitting TRBD1. J lost 11 bases, V lost 1 base, and 13 bases had no gene match. The CDR3 extends over 17 amino acids. CDR1 and CDR2 (germline): SGHTA, FQGTGA. In DNA, the CDR3 is TGTGCCAGCAGCTTAATCCAAACGGGACAGGCCTCCGCACCCCTCCACTTT. It specifies CASSLIQTGQASAPLHF. Based on the CDR3 plus reference TRBV7-3 and TRBJ1-6, the full variable domain is GAGVSQTPSNKVTEKGKYVELRCDPISGHTALYWYRQSLGQGPEFLIYFQGTGAADDSGLPNDRFFAVRPEGSVSTLKIQRTERGDSAVYLCASSLIQTGQASAPLHFGNGTRLTVT.

CDR3 coding DNA: TGCGCCAGCAGTGAGCATGACACCTATCAAGAAGAGACCCAGTACTTC. Translating gives CASSEHDTYQEETQYF. The chain employs TRBV10-2 and TRBJ2-5; D remains ambiguous. Trimming stripped 2 bases from V and 3 bases from J, with 16 bases between. Germline V gene data show CDR1 as WSHSY and CDR2 as SAAADI. This CDR3 is built from 16 residues.

The chain recombines TRBV30 with TRBJ2-7; a weak D match, TRBD1 (5 bases). Trimming took off 2 bases at V and 6 bases at J, with 29 bases between the two ends. The CDR3 loop spans 18 amino acids. Germline-derived CDR1 and CDR2 are GTSNPN and SVGIG (reference sequence). The CDR3 protein is CAWSPSRTTGNFLLEQYF. For the CDR3, the DNA is TGTGCCTGGAGTCCCAGCCGAACCACAGGAAACTTCCTACTCGAGCAGTACTTC.

The chain carries TRBV28 and TRBJ2-3; D is unclear. CDR1 and CDR2 (germline): MDHEN, SYDVKM. The CDR3 spans 12 residues. V was shortened by 6 bases and J by 6 bases, with 10 bases between the two germline ends. Written as DNA, the CDR3 is TGTGCCAGCAGCAGTCAGACGGATACGCAGTATTTT. Protein sequence: CASSSQTDTQYF.

The rearrangement uses TRBV2 and TRBJ2-7; D gene uncertain. Germline V gene lookup returns CDR1 SNHLY and CDR2 FYNNEI. Trimming shortened V by 7 bases and J by 0 bases, and 19 bases separated the two germline ends. The CDR3 consists of 16 residues. The CDR3, as DNA: TGTGCCAGCAACTCAGACTCGGCGGACCACTCCTACGAGCAGTACTTC. Translating it yields CASNSDSADHSYEQYF.

This sequence joins TRBV2 and TRBJ2-3; 7 bases agree with TRBD2. From germline, CDR1 is SNHLY and CDR2 FYNNEI. This CDR3 has 13 amino acids. V lost 7 bases to trimming and J lost 5 bases; unmatched junction nucleotides: 6. The chain's CDR3 is CASISGIGDTQYF. CDR3 sequence (DNA): TGTGCCAGCATCAGCGGGATCGGAGATACGCAGTATTTT.

V is TRBV14 and J is TRBJ1-1, with D unresolved. V was shortened by 4 bases and J by 11 bases, with 17 bases between the two germline ends. Germline V gene lookup returns CDR1 SGHDN and CDR2 FVKESK. The CDR3 runs to 13 residues. The CDR3 DNA follows: TGTGCCAGCAGCCCGGTTTCTCAAGGCCGGGCTTTCTTT. Its translation: CASSPVSQGRAFF. The complete variable domain, with remaining parts taken from reference TRBV14 and TRBJ1-1, reads EAGVTQFPSHSVIEKGQTVTLRCDPISGHDNLYWYRRVMGKEIKFLLHFVKESKQDESGMPNNRFLAERTGGTYSTLKVQPAELEDSGVYFCASSPVSQGRAFFGQGTRLTVV.

In DNA, the CDR3 is TGTGCCAGCAGTCCGGAAGCGGGAGTCGTTCAAGAGACCCAGTACTTC. This translates into CASSPEAGVVQETQYF. The chain uses TRBV5-5 and TRBJ2-5; 8 bases are shared with TRBD2. The CDR3 has 16 residues. Germline CDR1 SGHKS, CDR2 YYEKEE (reference sequence). V was clipped by 5 bases and J by 2 bases; unmatched bases: 11.

The chain uses TRBV19 and TRBJ2-2, with TRBD1 identical over 10 bases. Germline CDR1 and CDR2: LNHDA and SQIVND (reference sequence). V gave up 3 bases and J gave up 5 bases; unmatched junction bases: 6. This CDR3 region has 16 residues. The DNA of the CDR3 is TGTGCCAGTAGTATTGTAGGGGGACAGGGGACCGGGGAGCTGTTTTTT. Protein sequence: CASSIVGGQGTGELFF.

This clone was observed once. The chain joins TRBV21-1 to TRBJ2-5. TRBV21-1 is termed a pseudogene. The CDR3 spans 11 residues. The CDR3 spells CANIILGTQYF. CDR3 nucleotides: TGTGCCAACATCATTTTAGGGACCCAGTACTTC.

The chain is built from TRBV14 and TRBJ2-1; D is uncertain. Germline V gives CDR1 SGHDN, CDR2 FVKESK. V lost 0 bases and J lost 12, with 21 bases in between. The CDR3 length is 16 residues. The CDR3 DNA follows: TGTGCCAGCAGCCAAGAAATAGGCCCCCCCGTCCCGGGGCAGTTCTTC. This sequence encodes CASSQEIGPPVPGQFF. The whole variable domain, filled in from reference TRBV14 and TRBJ2-1, reads EAGVTQFPSHSVIEKGQTVTLRCDPISGHDNLYWYRRVMGKEIKFLLHFVKESKQDESGMPNNRFLAERTGGTYSTLKVQPAELEDSGVYFCASSQEIGPPVPGQFFGPGTRLTVL.

The V call is TRBV27, the J call TRBJ2-7, with TRBD1 matching over 7 bases. Trimming removed 5 bases from V and 1 base from J; junction bases left unmatched: 11. CDR1 and CDR2 from the germline V gene are MNHEY and SMNVEV (reference sequence). The CDR3 is made up of 16 amino acids. The CDR3 spells CASSGTGTETSYEQYF. Written as DNA, the CDR3 is TGTGCCAGCAGTGGGACCGGGACAGAGACTTCCTACGAGCAGTACTTC.

This chain joins TRBV18 and TRBJ2-2; TRBD2 aligns across 14 bases. V was clipped by 6 bases and J by 0 bases; unmatched bases: 0. The germline V gene has CDR1 KGHSH and CDR2 LQKENI. The CDR3 loop spans 16 amino acids. Written as DNA, the CDR3 is TGTGCCAGCTCGGGACTAGCGGGAGCGAACACCGGGGAGCTGTTTTTT. This translates into CASSGLAGANTGELFF.

The chain joins TRBV5-6 to TRBJ1-6; D is possibly TRBD1 (5 bases). CDR1 and CDR2 (germline): SGHDT, YYEEEE. The CDR3 totals 15 residues. The germline V and J ends were trimmed by 4 bases and 8 bases, with 16 bases remaining between them. The CDR3 region is CASSTTALRDSPLHF. CDR3 DNA sequence: TGTGCCAGCAGCACGACAGCCCTCAGAGATTCACCCCTCCACTTT.

The chain links TRBV6-5 to TRBJ2-7; no reliable D call. Germline CDR1 MNHEY, CDR2 SVGAGI. With 6 bases removed from V and 7 bases from J, the gap between germline ends came to 22 bases. The CDR3 has 15 residues. The CDR3 DNA sequence: TGTGCCAGCAGACTGCCTGAGACGCGATTTTGGGAGCAGTACTTC. It translates to CASRLPETRFWEQYF.

This CDR3 is CAVSLRGGIGTEAFF. The DNA of the CDR3 is TGTGCCGTCTCATTAAGGGGCGGTATAGGGACTGAAGCTTTCTTT. The rearrangement uses TRBV19 and TRBJ1-1; D perhaps matches TRBD1 (5 bases). V was trimmed by 11 bases and J by 5 bases, leaving 24 bases between them. The CDR3 has 15 amino acids. Germline V gene data show CDR1 as LNHDA and CDR2 as SQIVND (reference sequence).

The chain joins TRBV7-8 to TRBJ1-6; 8 nucleotides line up with TRBD1. The CDR3 has 14 residues. With V trimmed by 4 bases and J by 7 bases, 3 bases remained unmatched. Germline lookup yields CDR1 SGHVS and CDR2 FQNEAQ. The CDR3 here is CASSSDRVNSPLHF. CDR3 sequence (DNA): TGTGCCAGCAGCTCGGACAGGGTGAATTCACCCCTCCACTTT.